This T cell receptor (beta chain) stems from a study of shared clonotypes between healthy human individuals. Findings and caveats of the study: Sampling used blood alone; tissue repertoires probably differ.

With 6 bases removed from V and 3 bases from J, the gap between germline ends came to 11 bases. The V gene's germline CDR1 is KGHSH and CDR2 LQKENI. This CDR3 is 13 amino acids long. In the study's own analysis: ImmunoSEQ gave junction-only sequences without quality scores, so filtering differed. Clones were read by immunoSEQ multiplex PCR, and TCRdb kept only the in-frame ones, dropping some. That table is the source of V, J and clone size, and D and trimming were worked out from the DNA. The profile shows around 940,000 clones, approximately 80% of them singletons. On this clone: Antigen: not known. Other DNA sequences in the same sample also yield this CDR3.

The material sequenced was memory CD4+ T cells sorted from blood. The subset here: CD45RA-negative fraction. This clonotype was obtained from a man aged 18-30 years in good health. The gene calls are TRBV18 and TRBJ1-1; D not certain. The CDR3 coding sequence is TGTGCCAGCTCCCCCTCCCGGGACACTGAAGCTTTCTTT. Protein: CASSPSRDTEAFF. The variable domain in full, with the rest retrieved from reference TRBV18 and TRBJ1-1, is NAGVMQNPRHLVRRRGQEARLRCSPMKGHSHVYWYRQLPEEGLKFMVYLQKENIIDESGMPKERFSAEFPKEGPSILRIQQVVRGDSAAYFCASSPSRDTEAFFGQGTRLTVV.